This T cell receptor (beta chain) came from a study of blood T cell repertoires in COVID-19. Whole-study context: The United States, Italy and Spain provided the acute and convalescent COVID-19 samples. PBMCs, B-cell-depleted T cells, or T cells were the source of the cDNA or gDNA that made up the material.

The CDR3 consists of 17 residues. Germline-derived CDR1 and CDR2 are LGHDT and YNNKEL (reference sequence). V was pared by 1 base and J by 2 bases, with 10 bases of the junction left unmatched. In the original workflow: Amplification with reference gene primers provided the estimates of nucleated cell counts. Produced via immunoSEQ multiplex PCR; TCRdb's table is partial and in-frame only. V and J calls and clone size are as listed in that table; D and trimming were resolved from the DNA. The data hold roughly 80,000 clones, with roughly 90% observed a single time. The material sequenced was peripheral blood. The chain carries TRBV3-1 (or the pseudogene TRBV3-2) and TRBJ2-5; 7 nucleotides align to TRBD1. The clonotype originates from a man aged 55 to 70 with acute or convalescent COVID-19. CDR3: CASSQGPQQGNQETQYF. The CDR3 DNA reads TGTGCCAGCAGCCAAGGGCCGCAACAGGGGAATCAAGAGACCCAGTACTTC.